A selection of T cell receptor beta chains follows, all from one sample in a study of spatial heterogeneity in lung cancer. TCRdb passed the 5' RACE reads through MiXCR, listing each CDR3 protein once. There are under 30,000 distinct CDR3 sequences in the sample; approximately 5.4% occur only once, and roughly 21% lies in the top ten. Source: PBMCs, taken at follow-up. These receptors came from a male donor with early-stage non-small cell lung cancer. The CDR3 runs from the conserved cysteine through the conserved F or W. D genes are given only for firm matches. Some rows have no size entry. The others give once, few or many, or a class for an expanded clone.

many	TRBV9	-	TRBJ2-1	TGTGCCAGCAGCGTGGGCTCCTCCTACAATGAGCAGTTCTTC	CASSVGSSYNEQFF
few	TRBV29-1	TRBD1	TRBJ1-1	TGCAGCGGGGACAGGGTTGATACTGAAGCTTTCTTT	CSGDRVDTEAFF
many	TRBV5-1	-	TRBJ1-1	TGCGCCAGCAGCCTCGTGAGGGAGGGCACTGAAGCTTTCTTT	CASSLVREGTEAFF
many	TRBV29-1	TRBD2	TRBJ2-1	TGCAGCGCCTCACTAGCGGGGGCCTACAATGAGCAGTTCTTC	CSASLAGAYNEQFF
many	TRBV20-1	TRBD1	TRBJ2-5	TGCAGTGCAATGCAGGGGGAAAGCCAAGAGACCCAGTACTTC	CSAMQGESQETQYF
many	TRBV19	TRBD1	TRBJ1-4	TGTGCCAGTAGTTCCTTGACAGGGAATAGTGAAAAACTGTTTTTT	CASSSLTGNSEKLFF
many	TRBV5-1	TRBD1	TRBJ2-2	TGCGCCAGCAGCGAGGGACAGGGGATCCCCTACACCGGGGAGCTGTTTTTT	CASSEGQGIPYTGELFF
many	TRBV12-3/TRBV12-4	-	TRBJ2-5	TGTGCCAGCGGGGCTAGTCCAGAGACCCAGTACTTC	CASGASPETQYF
few	TRBV18	TRBD1	TRBJ1-3	TGTGCCAGCTCACTTGGACAGGGGTCCTCTGGAAACACCATATATTTT	CASSLGQGSSGNTIYF
-	TRBV7-9	TRBD2	TRBJ2-3	TGTGCCAGCAGCCTCCTAGCGGGAGTCACAGATACGCAGTATTTT	CASSLLAGVTDTQYF
-	TRBV7-2	-	TRBJ1-4	TGTGCCAGCAGGCCGGGCCCCAAGGAAAAACTGTTTTTT	CASRPGPKEKLFF
many	TRBV6-1	-	TRBJ2-3	TGTGCCAGCGGGGCGGAAACAGATACGCAGTATTTT	CASGAETDTQYF
many	TRBV2	-	TRBJ1-2	TGTGCCAGCAGTGAAGCGAGAGACTACTATGGCTACACCTTC	CASSEARDYYGYTF
many	TRBV4-3	-	TRBJ2-2	TGCGCCAGCAGCCAAAGTTCCTCAGGGAACACCGGGGAGCTGTTTTTT	CASSQSSSGNTGELFF
many	TRBV7-2	TRBD2	TRBJ2-1	TGTGCCAGCAGCGAGCGGGGGGCCGGCTACAATGAGCAGTTCTTC	CASSERGAGYNEQFF
many	TRBV12-3/TRBV12-4	TRBD1	TRBJ2-7	TGTGCCAGCAAACCGACAGGGGACTCCGGAGAGCAGTACTTC	CASKPTGDSGEQYF
many	TRBV28	TRBD2	TRBJ2-5	TGTGCCAGCAGTTTAGGCGGGAGGTATGGAGAGACCCAGTACTTC	CASSLGGRYGETQYF
-	TRBV3-1	-	TRBJ2-2	TGTGCCAGCAGGCCCGAGTACACCGGGGAGCTGTTTTTT	CASRPEYTGELFF
-	TRBV20-1	-	TRBJ1-3	TGCAGTGCTAGAGTCCCGGGTTCACTTCTCGGAAACACCATATATTTT	CSARVPGSLLGNTIYF
many	TRBV9	-	TRBJ2-5	TGTGCCAGCAGCGTAGCGTCGGGACGGCAAGAGACCCAGTACTTC	CASSVASGRQETQYF
-	TRBV9	-	TRBJ1-2	TGTGCCAGCAGCACCCCTCAAGAGGGCTACACCTTC	CASSTPQEGYTF
many	TRBV11-3	-	TRBJ2-5	TGTGCCAGCAGCCAACCCCCAGGGGCCTCGGGCCAGTACTTC	CASSQPPGASGQYF
few	TRBV7-2	-	TRBJ2-1	TGTGCCAGCAGTTTAGGATACAATGAGCAGTTCTTC	CASSLGYNEQFF
many	TRBV2	-	TRBJ1-3	TGTGCCAGCAGTGACCATACCCAGGCCTCTGGAAACACCATATATTTT	CASSDHTQASGNTIYF
-	TRBV19	-	TRBJ2-1	TGTGCCAGTAGTATAGACAGCTTATCCTACAATGAGCAGTTCTTC	CASSIDSLSYNEQFF
many	TRBV6-4	-	TRBJ2-1	TGTGCCAGCAGTGACTTCTTCACCGGGGACAATGAGCAGTTCTTC	CASSDFFTGDNEQFF
-	TRBV20-1	-	TRBJ2-1	TGCAGTGGGGCGGAGGTCCCCTACAATGAGCAGTTCTTC	CSGAEVPYNEQFF
many	TRBV18	-	TRBJ1-1	TGTGCCAGCTCACCACAGGGGAGTTTGAACACTGAAGCTTTCTTT	CASSPQGSLNTEAFF
few	TRBV7-2	TRBD2	TRBJ2-1	TGTGCCAGCAGCCCCTATTTTGGGAGGGTGCATGAGCAGTTCTTC	CASSPYFGRVHEQFF
few	TRBV2	-	TRBJ2-1	TGTGCCAGCACCCCGGTCACACTAAGGGTCAATGAGCAGTTCTTC	CASTPVTLRVNEQFF
many	TRBV18	TRBD1	TRBJ2-5	TGTGCCAGCTCACTCAGGGGGCAAGGCCAAGAGACCCAGTACTTC	CASSLRGQGQETQYF
many	TRBV9	-	TRBJ1-1	TGTGCCAGCAGCGTAGGGCAGGGGATGGAAATGAACACTGAAGCTTTCTTT	CASSVGQGMEMNTEAFF
-	TRBV7-9	-	TRBJ2-7	TGTGCCAGCGACTTACAGGCGGGGTCCGAGCAGTACTTC	CASDLQAGSEQYF
few	TRBV2	-	TRBJ1-6	TGTGCCAGCAACCCACCCTATAATTCACCCCTCCACTTT	CASNPPYNSPLHF
few	TRBV10-3	TRBD2	TRBJ2-1	TGTGCCATCAGTGGTAGCGGGAGTTCCTACAATGAGCAGTTCTTC	CAISGSGSSYNEQFF
many	TRBV6-2/TRBV6-3	-	TRBJ2-7	TGTGCCAGCAGTTACTTCCCGGGGTCCTACGAGCAGTACTTC	CASSYFPGSYEQYF